Listed below are T cell receptor beta chains from one sample, sequenced in a study of blood T cell repertoires in COVID-19. Generated by immunoSEQ multiplex PCR, the TCRdb table keeps only in-frame clones and is missing some. The data show about 180,000 clones, roughly three quarters seen once. The sequenced sample was peripheral blood. The receptor set was obtained from a woman aged 80 or older with COVID-19, enrolled during active disease. CDR3s include the opening cysteine and the closing phenylalanine or tryptophan. Each record gives: D gene, clone size, J gene, V gene, CDR3 protein, CDR3 DNA. D genes are given only for firm matches. Rows may omit the clone size; those that give it use once, few, many or a size class.

NA many TRBJ1-5 TRBV5-1 CASSLVGGLGQPQHF TGCGCCAGCAGCTTGGTTGGGGGCTTAGGTCAGCCCCAGCATTTT
NA NA TRBJ1-3 TRBV6-6 CASSGEGRPSGNTIYF TGTGCCAGCAGCGGAGAAGGGAGGCCCTCTGGAAACACCATATATTTT
TRBD2 few TRBJ2-1 TRBV4-2 CASSQEGTRHNEQFF TGTGCCAGCAGCCAAGAGGGGACTAGGCACAATGAGCAGTTCTTC
TRBD1 NA TRBJ1-2 TRBV20-1 CSASLPGGYGYTF TGCAGTGCTAGTCTACCAGGGGGCTATGGCTACACCTTC
TRBD2 NA TRBJ2-5 TRBV3-1/TRBV3-2 CASSQVGLAGETQYF TGTGCCAGCAGCCAAGTCGGACTAGCGGGGGAGACCCAGTACTTC
TRBD2 once TRBJ2-5 TRBV5-1 CASSLGGSGGPIQETQYF TGCGCCAGCAGCTTGGGAGGTAGCGGGGGGCCAATTCAAGAGACCCAGTACTTC
TRBD1 NA TRBJ2-1 TRBV11-3 CASNQGQEYNEQFF TGTGCCAGCAACCAGGGACAGGAGTACAATGAGCAGTTCTTC
NA NA TRBJ2-5 TRBV5-1 CASSSPGLQETQYF TGCGCCAGCAGCTCTCCGGGACTCCAAGAGACCCAGTACTTC
NA few TRBJ1-2 TRBV6-6 CASRLQGLNYGYTF TGTGCCAGCAGGCTACAGGGTCTTAACTATGGCTACACCTTC
TRBD1 NA TRBJ1-2 TRBV2 CASTSTGERGYTF TGTGCCAGCACCTCGACAGGGGAAAGAGGCTACACCTTC
TRBD2 NA TRBJ2-1 TRBV5-1 CASRPGSTSGEQFF TGCGCCAGCAGACCGGGCTCCACTAGCGGAGAGCAGTTCTTC
NA NA TRBJ2-1 TRBV19 CASSTGHPNEQFF TGTGCCAGTAGTACCGGACACCCCAATGAGCAGTTCTTC
NA NA TRBJ2-1 TRBV7-2 CASSFRGLHNEQFF TGTGCCAGCAGCTTTCGTGGCCTTCACAATGAGCAGTTCTTC
NA NA TRBJ1-5 TRBV23-1 CASSQSKSVPDQPQHF TGCGCCAGCAGTCAATCCAAGTCGGTGCCCGATCAGCCCCAGCATTTT
NA NA TRBJ2-3 TRBV15 CATSISGAGADTQYF TGTGCCACCAGCATCTCTGGGGCAGGGGCAGATACGCAGTATTTT
NA NA TRBJ1-1 TRBV6-6 CASSYRLDTEAFF TGTGCCAGCAGTTACAGGCTAGACACTGAAGCTTTCTTT
TRBD1 NA TRBJ2-3 TRBV5-1 CASSLGTGTVTDTQYF TGCGCCAGCAGCTTGGGGACAGGGACAGTTACAGATACGCAGTATTTT
TRBD1 NA TRBJ2-7 TRBV27 CASTSDRAARQVRQYF TGTGCCAGCACCTCGGACAGGGCGGCTCGTCAAGTTAGGCAGTACTTC
NA NA TRBJ2-2 TRBV3-1/TRBV3-2 CASSQEYQRAYTGELFF TGTGCCAGCAGCCAAGAATATCAGCGGGCCTACACCGGGGAGCTGTTTTTT
TRBD2 NA TRBJ2-7 TRBV5-1 CASSTGLVYEQYF TGCGCCAGCAGCACAGGACTAGTTTACGAGCAGTACTTC
NA few TRBJ2-2 TRBV19 CASSTLTVTGELFF TGTGCCAGTAGTACCCTGACAGTTACCGGGGAGCTGTTTTTT